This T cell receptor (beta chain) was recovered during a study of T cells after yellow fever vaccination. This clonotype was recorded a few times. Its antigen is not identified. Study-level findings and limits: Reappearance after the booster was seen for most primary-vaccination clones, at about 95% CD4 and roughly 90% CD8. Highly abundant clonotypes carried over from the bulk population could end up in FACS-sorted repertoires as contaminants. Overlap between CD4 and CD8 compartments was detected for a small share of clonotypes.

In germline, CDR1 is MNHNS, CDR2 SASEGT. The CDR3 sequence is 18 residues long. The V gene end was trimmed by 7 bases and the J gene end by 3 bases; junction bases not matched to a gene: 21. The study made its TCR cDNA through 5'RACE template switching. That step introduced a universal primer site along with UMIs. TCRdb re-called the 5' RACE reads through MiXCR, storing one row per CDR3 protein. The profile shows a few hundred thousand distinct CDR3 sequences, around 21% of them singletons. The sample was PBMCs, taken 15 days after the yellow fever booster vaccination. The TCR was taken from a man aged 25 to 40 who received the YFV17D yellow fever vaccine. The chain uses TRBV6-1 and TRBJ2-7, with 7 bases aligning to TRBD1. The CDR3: CASKGGRDRLKGGYEQYF. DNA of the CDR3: TGTGCCAGCAAAGGGGGCCGGGACAGACTTAAAGGGGGCTACGAGCAGTACTTC.